This is a list of T cell receptor beta chains from one sample in a study of vaccination effects on CD4 cells after COVID-19. No antigens are known for them. Method: immunoSEQ multiplex PCR; TCRdb's copy keeps in-frame clones and lacks some. The table has 20,000 or so clones, roughly three quarters seen once. Sequenced material: CD4+ T cells from PBMCs cultured with HCoV-229E spike peptides, taken after COVID-19 vaccination. These receptors were collected from a human donor who received a COVID-19 vaccine. CDR3s include the opening cysteine and the closing phenylalanine or tryptophan. D genes are given only for firm matches. A row's size may be missing; if present it is once, few, many or a size class.

TRBJ1-5,NA,NA,TRBV15,CATSRDNQPQHF,TGTGCCACCAGCAGAGACAATCAGCCCCAGCATTTT
TRBJ2-2,NA,NA,TRBV6-4,CASSPTRGYTGELFF,TGTGCCAGCAGTCCTACTCGGGGGTACACCGGGGAGCTGTTTTTT
TRBJ2-7,NA,NA,TRBV27,CASSFESSAYEQYF,TGTGCCAGCAGTTTTGAATCCAGTGCCTACGAGCAGTACTTC
TRBJ1-2,NA,NA,TRBV5-5,CASSPTGASGGYTF,TGTGCCAGCAGCCCCACCGGAGCATCGGGTGGCTACACCTTC
TRBJ2-2,TRBD2,NA,TRBV5-1,CASSLASSGWNTGELFF,TGCGCCAGCAGCTTGGCCTCTAGCGGGTGGAACACCGGGGAGCTGTTTTTT
TRBJ1-1,NA,NA,TRBV5-1,CASSLRQSGTEAFF,TGCGCCAGCAGCTTGCGCCAATCCGGCACTGAAGCTTTCTTT
TRBJ2-2,NA,NA,TRBV6-5,CASSYNQGGELFF,TGTGCCAGCAGTTATAACCAGGGCGGGGAGCTGTTTTTT
TRBJ2-3,NA,NA,TRBV6-5,CASSRTLDTDTQYF,TGTGCCAGCAGTCGGACCCTGGACACAGATACGCAGTATTTT
TRBJ1-6,NA,NA,TRBV9,CASNKRRDGSPLHF,TGTGCCAGCAACAAGAGGAGAGACGGTTCACCCCTCCACTTT
TRBJ1-2,NA,NA,TRBV5-4,CASSLPQGTGYTF,TGTGCCAGCAGCTTGCCACAGGGCACTGGCTACACCTTC
TRBJ2-7,TRBD1,NA,TRBV27,CASSFGQGATYEQYF,TGTGCCAGCAGTTTTGGGCAGGGGGCGACCTACGAGCAGTACTTC
TRBJ1-1,TRBD1,once,TRBV6-4,CASSDSGTGNTEAFF,TGTGCCAGCAGTGACTCTGGGACAGGGAACACTGAAGCTTTCTTT
TRBJ2-2,TRBD1,NA,TRBV3-1/TRBV3-2,CASSQGDRVTGELFF,TGTGCCAGCAGCCAAGGGGACAGGGTGACCGGGGAGCTGTTTTTT
TRBJ2-7,NA,NA,TRBV6-5,CASGRISYEQYF,TGTGCCAGCGGCAGGATCTCCTACGAGCAGTACTTC
TRBJ1-2,TRBD1,NA,TRBV6-1,CASSEGTGRNYGYTF,TGTGCCAGCAGTGAAGGGACAGGGCGGAACTATGGCTACACCTTC
TRBJ1-4,NA,NA,TRBV5-1,CASSLVATNEKLFF,TGCGCCAGCAGCTTGGTAGCAACTAATGAAAAACTGTTTTTT
TRBJ2-7,NA,few,TRBV19,CASSRGVEQYF,TGTGCCAGTAGTAGGGGGGTCGAGCAGTACTTC
TRBJ2-7,TRBD2,NA,TRBV2,CASSDGGTSGGYEQYF,TGTGCCAGCAGTGATGGGGGGACTAGCGGGGGTTACGAGCAGTACTTC
TRBJ2-7,NA,NA,TRBV5-1,CASSPGQLYREQYF,TGCGCCAGCAGCCCCGGACAGCTTTATCGCGAGCAGTACTTC
TRBJ1-2,NA,few,TRBV12-3/TRBV12-4,CASSRGLEYGYTF,TGTGCCAGCAGCCGGGGACTGGAGTATGGCTACACCTTC
TRBJ1-2,NA,NA,TRBV29-1,CSVAPRASLFNYGYTF,TGCAGCGTTGCCCCCCGCGCTTCATTATTCAACTATGGCTACACCTTC
TRBJ1-1,NA,NA,TRBV4-1,CASSQGMDTEAFF,TGCGCCAGCAGCCAGGGGATGGACACTGAAGCTTTCTTT
TRBJ2-7,TRBD2,once,TRBV6-5,CASSWGGLEQYF,TGTGCCAGCAGTTGGGGGGGTTTGGAGCAGTACTTC
TRBJ1-2,NA,few,TRBV7-9,CASSLIGEGGYTF,TGTGCCAGCAGCTTAATTGGGGAGGGTGGCTACACCTTC
TRBJ2-2,TRBD1,NA,TRBV7-8,CASSARDRGLAGELFF,TGTGCCAGCAGCGCCCGGGACAGGGGGTTGGCCGGGGAGCTGTTTTTT
TRBJ2-1,NA,NA,TRBV7-8,CASSLAGSYVEQFF,TGTGCCAGCAGCTTAGCGGGATCGTATGTTGAGCAGTTCTTC
TRBJ2-2,TRBD1,NA,TRBV6-1,CASSEARQGTLGELFF,TGTGCCAGCAGTGAAGCGAGACAGGGGACTTTGGGGGAGCTGTTTTTT
TRBJ1-2,NA,few,TRBV5-8,CASSPDRNYGYTF,TGTGCCAGCAGCCCGGACAGAAACTATGGCTACACCTTC
TRBJ2-5,TRBD2,NA,TRBV4-1,CASSQALAGGKETQYF,TGCGCCAGCAGCCAGGCTCTAGCGGGGGGGAAAGAGACCCAGTACTTC
TRBJ1-4,TRBD1,NA,TRBV5-1,CASSSEPGTGFYRLFF,TGCGCCAGCAGCTCTGAACCCGGGACAGGGTTTTATCGACTGTTTTTT
TRBJ1-4,NA,NA,TRBV6-5,CASSYGVATNEKLFF,TGTGCCAGCAGTTATGGGGTCGCAACTAATGAAAAACTGTTTTTT
TRBJ2-6,NA,NA,TRBV18,CASSTRVSGANVLTF,TGTGCCAGCTCAACCAGGGTCTCTGGGGCCAACGTCCTGACTTTC